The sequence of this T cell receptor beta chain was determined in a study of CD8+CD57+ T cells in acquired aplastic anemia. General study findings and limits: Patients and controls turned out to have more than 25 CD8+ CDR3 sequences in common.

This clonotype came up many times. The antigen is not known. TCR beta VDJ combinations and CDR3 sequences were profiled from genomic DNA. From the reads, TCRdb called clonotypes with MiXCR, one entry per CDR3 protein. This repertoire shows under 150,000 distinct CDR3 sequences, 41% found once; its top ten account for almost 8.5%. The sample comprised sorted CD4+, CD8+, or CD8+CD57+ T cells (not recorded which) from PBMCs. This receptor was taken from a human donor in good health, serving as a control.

CDR3 sequence reads: CATGVSDTIYF. The CDR3 bases are TGTGCCACCGGGGTGTCCGACACCATATATTTT. The gene calls are TRBV19 and TRBJ1-3; D uncertain. Germline lookup yields CDR1 LNHDA and CDR2 SQIVND (reference sequence). The CDR3 sequence is 11 residues long. The V end was cut by 10 bases, the J end by 8 bases, with 12 bases between.